The following is a T cell receptor (beta chain) sequence with its context. The data belong to a study of control samples from healthy donors and cancer patients. Only in-frame clones appear in the TCRdb table, and some are missing; sequencing was by immunoSEQ multiplex PCR. The sample lists around 190,000 clones; 90% were seen once. This CDR3 spans 14 amino acids. The V end was cut by 4 bases, the J end by 5 bases, with 14 bases between. From germline, CDR1 is KGHDR and CDR2 SFDVKD. The TCR originated in a woman in her fifties or sixties in good health. Sequences were obtained from blood. The chain is built from TRBV24-1 and TRBJ2-7; D is unclear. The CDR3 loop is CATSDPGRPDEQYF. The CDR3 DNA is TGTGCCACCAGTGACCCGGGCAGGCCCGACGAGCAGTACTTC.